Included here is one T cell receptor beta chain sequence, with context. As yet, its antigen is unknown. The germline V gene has CDR1 SQVTM and CDR2 ANQGSEA. This CDR3 comprises 11 residues. V lost 4 bases, J lost 5 bases, and 9 bases lay in between. This sample was included in a study of CD8 T cells in Susac syndrome. Study results and caveats: In Susac patients, clonal expansion was not detected in CD4+ cells.

The RNA, roughly 0.5 to 1 ug, was put through reverse transcription using random hexamers. TCRdb re-called the immunoSEQ multiplex PCR reads through MiXCR, storing one row per CDR3 protein. The sample lists some 240,000 distinct CDR3 sequences; roughly 95% were seen once. CD8+ and CD4+ T cells from blood underwent TCR beta sequencing. The sample taken for sequencing was CD4+ T cells from PBMCs. The V gene is TRBV29-1, the J gene TRBJ2-7; D gene uncertain. The sequence derives from a human donor with Susac syndrome. In DNA form, the CDR3 reads TGCAGCGTTGGTGGGTGGGACGAGCAGTACTTC. This codes for CSVGGWDEQYF.